This T cell receptor (beta chain) was sequenced in a study of cytomegalovirus exposure and HLA in healthy donors. In the study overall: An analysis done earlier identified 90 million to 120 million unique TCR beta sequences from about 180 million T cells.

The PCR ran on 60 Vbeta and 13 Jbeta primers. In the original analysis: Tens of millions of unique TCR beta chains, roughly 10 million shared, were counted in a later analysis. Assay used: immunoSEQ multiplex PCR; TCRdb lists only in-frame clones, some missing. From that table come the V and J calls and clone size; the DNA was used to work out D and trimming. This table holds more than 100,000 clones, around 80% found once. Germline CDR1 SGHTA, CDR2 FQGNSA. The V end lost 5 bases, the J end lost 4 bases, and 12 bases lay between the germline ends. This CDR3 has 14 residues. This TCR came from a woman younger than 35 in good health and CMV-seronegative. The V call is TRBV7-2, the J call TRBJ1-5; D ambiguous. Material: PBMCs. This CDR3 reads CASSPRVGNQPQHF. In nucleotides, the CDR3 is TGTGCCAGCAGCCCGCGGGTGGGGAATCAGCCCCAGCATTTT.